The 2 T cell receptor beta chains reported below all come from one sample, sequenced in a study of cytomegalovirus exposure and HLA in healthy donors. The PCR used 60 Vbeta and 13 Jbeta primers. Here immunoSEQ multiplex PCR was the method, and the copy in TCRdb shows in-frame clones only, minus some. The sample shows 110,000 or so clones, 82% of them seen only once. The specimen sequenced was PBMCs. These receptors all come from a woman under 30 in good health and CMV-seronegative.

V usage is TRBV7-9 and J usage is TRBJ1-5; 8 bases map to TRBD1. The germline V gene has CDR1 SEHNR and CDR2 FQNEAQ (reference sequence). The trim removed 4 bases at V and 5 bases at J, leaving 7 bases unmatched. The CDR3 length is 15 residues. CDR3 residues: CASSSGQVPDQPQHF. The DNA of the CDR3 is TGTGCCAGCAGCTCGGGACAGGTCCCAGATCAGCCCCAGCATTTT.

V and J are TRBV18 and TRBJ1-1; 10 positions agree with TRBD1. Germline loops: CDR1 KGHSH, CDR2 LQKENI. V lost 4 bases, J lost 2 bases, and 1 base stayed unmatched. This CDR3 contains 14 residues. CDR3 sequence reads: CASSRTGGNTEAFF. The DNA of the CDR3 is TGTGCCAGCTCACGGACAGGGGGTAACACTGAAGCTTTCTTT.